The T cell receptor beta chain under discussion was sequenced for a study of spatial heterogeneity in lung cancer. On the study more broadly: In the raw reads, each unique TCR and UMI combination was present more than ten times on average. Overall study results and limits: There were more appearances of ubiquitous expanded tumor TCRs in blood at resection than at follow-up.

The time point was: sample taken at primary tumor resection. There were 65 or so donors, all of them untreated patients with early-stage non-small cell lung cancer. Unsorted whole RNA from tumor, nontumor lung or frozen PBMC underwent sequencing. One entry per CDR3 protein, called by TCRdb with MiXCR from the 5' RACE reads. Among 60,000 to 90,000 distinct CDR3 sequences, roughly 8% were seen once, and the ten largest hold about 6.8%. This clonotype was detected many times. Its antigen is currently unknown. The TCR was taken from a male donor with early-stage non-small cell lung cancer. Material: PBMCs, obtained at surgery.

The CDR3 region is CSVGQLGEQFF. CDR3 bases: TGCAGCGTTGGGCAGCTGGGTGAGCAGTTCTTC. This chain joins TRBV29-1 and TRBJ2-1; D is unclear. The length of the CDR3 is 11 residues. Trimming stripped 4 bases from V and 9 bases from J, with 10 bases between. CDR1 and CDR2 from the germline V gene are SQVTM and ANQGSEA.